Listed below are T cell receptor beta chains from one sample, sequenced in a study of control samples from healthy donors and cancer patients. Here immunoSEQ multiplex PCR was the method, and the copy in TCRdb shows in-frame clones only, minus some. The sample consists of over 150,000 clones, approximately 92% of them appearing once. Sequencing input: blood. These receptors originate from a man between 18 and 29 years old in good health. CDR3s include the opening cysteine and the closing phenylalanine or tryptophan. The D gene is left open where the match is weak.

TRBD1	TRBV18	TRBJ1-6	CASEGDRGGSPLHF	TGTGCCAGCGAAGGAGACAGGGGCGGCTCACCCCTCCACTTT
-	TRBV21-1	TRBJ2-7	CASSKVGVPSYEQYF	TGTGCCAGCAGCAAAGTCGGGGTTCCTTCCTACGAGCAGTACTTC
TRBD1	TRBV19	TRBJ2-2	CASSWGQGLNTGELFF	TGTGCCAGTAGTTGGGGACAGGGTTTAAACACCGGGGAGCTGTTTTTT
-	TRBV20-1	TRBJ2-3	CSPRADTQYF	TGCAGTCCTCGGGCGGATACGCAGTATTTT
TRBD2	TRBV19	TRBJ2-1	CASSTPLAGVLNEQFF	TGTGCCAGTAGTACCCCCCTGGCGGGGGTCCTTAATGAGCAGTTCTTC
TRBD2	TRBV5-1	TRBJ2-5	CASTLAGETQYF	TGCGCCAGTACACTAGCGGGAGAGACCCAGTACTTC
-	TRBV18	TRBJ2-2	CASSPDWGTGELFF	TGTGCCAGCTCACCAGACTGGGGCACCGGGGAGCTGTTTTTT
TRBD1	TRBV6-6	TRBJ2-3	CASRIDRGTDTQYF	TGTGCCAGCAGAATTGACAGGGGCACAGATACGCAGTATTTT
-	TRBV5-1	TRBJ1-4	CASSLETGLNEKLFF	TGCGCCAGCAGCTTGGAGACAGGTCTAAATGAAAAACTGTTTTTT
-	TRBV19	TRBJ1-3	CASSISGRFLSGNTIYF	TGTGCCAGTAGTATCTCGGGCAGGTTCCTCTCTGGAAACACCATATATTTT
-	TRBV7-8	TRBJ2-1	CASSLIESYNEQFF	TGTGCCAGCAGCTTAATCGAGTCCTACAATGAGCAGTTCTTC
-	TRBV7-8	TRBJ1-1	CASSTTGQNTEAFF	TGTGCCAGCAGCACCACAGGGCAGAACACTGAAGCTTTCTTT
-	TRBV7-8	TRBJ1-5	CASSLAPVGSNQPQHF	TGTGCCAGCAGCTTAGCTCCAGTGGGGAGCAATCAGCCCCAGCATTTT
-	TRBV7-2	TRBJ2-3	CASSGGAKDTQYF	TGTGCCAGCAGTGGGGGGGCTAAGGATACGCAGTATTTT
-	TRBV9	TRBJ1-6	CASSRLGRDYNSPLHF	TGTGCCAGCAGCCGTCTCGGACGGGACTATAATTCACCCCTCCACTTT
-	TRBV4-1	TRBJ1-4	CASSQGNDGGEKLFF	TGCGCCAGCAGCCAAGGAAACGATGGGGGTGAAAAACTGTTTTTT